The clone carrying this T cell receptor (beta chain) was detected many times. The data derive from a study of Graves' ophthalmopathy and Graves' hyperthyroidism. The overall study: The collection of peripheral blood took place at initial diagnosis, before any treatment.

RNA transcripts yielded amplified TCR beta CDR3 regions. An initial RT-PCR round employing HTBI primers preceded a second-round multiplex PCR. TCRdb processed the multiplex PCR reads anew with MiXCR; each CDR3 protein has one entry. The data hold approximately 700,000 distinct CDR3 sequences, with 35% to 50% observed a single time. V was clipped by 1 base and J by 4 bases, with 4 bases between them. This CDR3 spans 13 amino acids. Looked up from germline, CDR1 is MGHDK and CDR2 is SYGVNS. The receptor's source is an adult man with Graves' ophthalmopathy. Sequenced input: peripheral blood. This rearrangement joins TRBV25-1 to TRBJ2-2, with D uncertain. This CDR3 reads CASSEWVTGELFF. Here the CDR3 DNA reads TGTGCCAGCAGTGAATGGGTCACCGGGGAGCTGTTTTTT.